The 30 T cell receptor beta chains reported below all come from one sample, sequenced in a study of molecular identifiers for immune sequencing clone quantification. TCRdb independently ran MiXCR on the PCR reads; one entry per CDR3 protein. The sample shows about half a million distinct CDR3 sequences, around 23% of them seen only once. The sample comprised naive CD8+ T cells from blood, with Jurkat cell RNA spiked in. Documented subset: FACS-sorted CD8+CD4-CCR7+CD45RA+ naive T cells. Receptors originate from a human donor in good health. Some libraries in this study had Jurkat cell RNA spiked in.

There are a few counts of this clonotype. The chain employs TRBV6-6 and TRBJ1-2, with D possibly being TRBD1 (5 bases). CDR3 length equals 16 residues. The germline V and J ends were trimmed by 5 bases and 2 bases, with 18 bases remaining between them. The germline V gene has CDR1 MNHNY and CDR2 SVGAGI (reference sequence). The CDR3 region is CASSPNPGLLNYGYTF. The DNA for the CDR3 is TGTGCCAGCAGTCCGAATCCAGGGCTCTTAAACTATGGCTACACCTTC.

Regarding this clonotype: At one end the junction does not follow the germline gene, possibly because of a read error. The CDR3 DNA reads TGTGCCAGCAGCTCAACCGGGACAGGATCCTACGATCAGTACTTC. Translating it yields CASSSTGTGSYDQYF. The V call is TRBV5-4, the J call TRBJ2-7; 8 positions agree with TRBD1. This CDR3 is built from 15 residues. Looked up from germline, CDR1 is SGHNT and CDR2 is YYREEE (reference sequence).

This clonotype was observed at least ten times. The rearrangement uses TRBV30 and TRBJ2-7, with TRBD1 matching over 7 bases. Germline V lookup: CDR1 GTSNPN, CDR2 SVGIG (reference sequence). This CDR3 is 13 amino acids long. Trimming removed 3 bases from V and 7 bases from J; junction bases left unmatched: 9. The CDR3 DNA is TGTGCCTGGAGCGATGGACAGGCTATAGAGCAGTACTTC. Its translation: CAWSDGQAIEQYF.

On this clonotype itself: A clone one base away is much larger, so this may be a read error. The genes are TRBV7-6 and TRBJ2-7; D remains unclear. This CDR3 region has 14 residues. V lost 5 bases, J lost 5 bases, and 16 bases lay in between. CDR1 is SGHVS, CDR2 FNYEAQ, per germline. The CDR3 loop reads CASSTSEALNEQYF. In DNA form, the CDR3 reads TGTGCCAGCAGCACCTCAGAAGCTCTCAACGAGCAGTACTTC.

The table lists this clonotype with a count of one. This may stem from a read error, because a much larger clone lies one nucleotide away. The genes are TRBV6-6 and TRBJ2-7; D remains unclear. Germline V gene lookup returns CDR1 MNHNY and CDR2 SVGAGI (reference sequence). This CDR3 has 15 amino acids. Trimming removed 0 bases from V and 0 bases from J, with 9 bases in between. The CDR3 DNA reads TGTGCCAGCAGTTACTCTCCCGGGTGCTCCTACGAGCAGTACTTC. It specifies CASSYSPGCSYEQYF.

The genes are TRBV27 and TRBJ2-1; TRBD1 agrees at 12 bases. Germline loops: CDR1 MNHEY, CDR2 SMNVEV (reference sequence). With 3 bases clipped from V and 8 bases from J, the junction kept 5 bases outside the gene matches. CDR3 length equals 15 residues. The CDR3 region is CASSFGTGGLDEQFF. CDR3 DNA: TGTGCCAGCAGTTTCGGGACAGGGGGCCTGGATGAGCAGTTCTTC.

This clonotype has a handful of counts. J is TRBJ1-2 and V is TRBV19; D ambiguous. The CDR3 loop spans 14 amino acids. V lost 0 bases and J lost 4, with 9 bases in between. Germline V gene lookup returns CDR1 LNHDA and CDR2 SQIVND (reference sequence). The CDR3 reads CASSIDLDVYGYTF. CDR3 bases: TGTGCCAGTAGTATAGATCTGGATGTCTATGGCTACACCTTC. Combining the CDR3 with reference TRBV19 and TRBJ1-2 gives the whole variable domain DGGITQSPKYLFRKEGQNVTLSCEQNLNHDAMYWYRQDPGQGLRLIYYSQIVNDFQKGDIAEGYSVSREKKESFPLTVTSAQKNPTAFYLCASSIDLDVYGYTFGSGTRLTVV.

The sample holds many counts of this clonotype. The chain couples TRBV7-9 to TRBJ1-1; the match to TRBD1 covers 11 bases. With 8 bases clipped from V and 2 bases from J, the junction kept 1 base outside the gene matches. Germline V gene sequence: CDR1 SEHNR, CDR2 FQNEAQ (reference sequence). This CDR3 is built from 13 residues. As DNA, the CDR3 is TGTGCCAGCGGGACAGGGGGAAACACTGAAGCTTTCTTT. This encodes CASGTGGNTEAFF.

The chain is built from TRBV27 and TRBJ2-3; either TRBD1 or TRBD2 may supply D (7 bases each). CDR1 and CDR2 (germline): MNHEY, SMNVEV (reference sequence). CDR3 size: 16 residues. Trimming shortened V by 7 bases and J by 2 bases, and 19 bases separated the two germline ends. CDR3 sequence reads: CASTGRSGGVTDTQYF. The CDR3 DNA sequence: TGTGCCAGCACCGGCCGTTCAGGGGGGGTCACAGATACGCAGTATTTT.

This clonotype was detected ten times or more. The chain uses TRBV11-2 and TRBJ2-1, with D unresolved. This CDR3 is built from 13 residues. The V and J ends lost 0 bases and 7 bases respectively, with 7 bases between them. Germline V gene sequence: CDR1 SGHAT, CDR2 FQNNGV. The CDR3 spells CASSLEVINEQFF. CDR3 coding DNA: TGTGCCAGCAGCTTAGAAGTTATAAATGAGCAGTTCTTC.

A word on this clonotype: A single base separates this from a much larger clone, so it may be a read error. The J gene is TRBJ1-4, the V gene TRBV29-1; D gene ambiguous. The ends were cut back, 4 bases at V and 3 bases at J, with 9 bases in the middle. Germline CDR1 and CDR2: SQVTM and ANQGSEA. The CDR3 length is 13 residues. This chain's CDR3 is CSVVSASNEKLFF. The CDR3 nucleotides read TGCAGCGTTGTTTCGGCCTCTAATGAAAAACTGTTTTTT.

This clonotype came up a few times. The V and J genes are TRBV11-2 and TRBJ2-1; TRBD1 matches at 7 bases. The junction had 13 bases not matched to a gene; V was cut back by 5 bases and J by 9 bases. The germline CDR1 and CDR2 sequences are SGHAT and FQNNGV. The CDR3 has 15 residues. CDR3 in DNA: TGTGCCAGCAGCCCGCCCTTCGGGACAGAGGGTGAGCAGTTCTTC. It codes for CASSPPFGTEGEQFF.

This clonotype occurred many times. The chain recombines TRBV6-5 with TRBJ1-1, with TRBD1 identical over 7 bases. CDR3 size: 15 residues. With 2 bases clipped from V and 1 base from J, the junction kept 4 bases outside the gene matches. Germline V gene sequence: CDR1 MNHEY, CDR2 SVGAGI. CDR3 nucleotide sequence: TGTGCCAGCAGTTACGGACAGGAGCCGAACACTGAAGCTTTCTTT. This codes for CASSYGQEPNTEAFF.

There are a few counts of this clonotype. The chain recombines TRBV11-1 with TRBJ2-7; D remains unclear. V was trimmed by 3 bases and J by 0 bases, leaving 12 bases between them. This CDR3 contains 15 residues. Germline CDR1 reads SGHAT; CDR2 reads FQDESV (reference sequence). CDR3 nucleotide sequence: TGTGCCAGCAGCTTCGAACCCGGTACCTCCTACGAGCAGTACTTC. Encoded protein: CASSFEPGTSYEQYF.

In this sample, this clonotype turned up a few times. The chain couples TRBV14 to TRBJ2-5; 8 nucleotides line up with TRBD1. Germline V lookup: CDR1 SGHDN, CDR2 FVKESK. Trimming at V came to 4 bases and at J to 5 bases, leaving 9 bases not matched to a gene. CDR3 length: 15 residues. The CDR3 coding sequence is TGTGCCAGCAGCCCCTATGCAGGGGGCGGCGAGACCCAGTACTTC. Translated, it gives CASSPYAGGGETQYF.

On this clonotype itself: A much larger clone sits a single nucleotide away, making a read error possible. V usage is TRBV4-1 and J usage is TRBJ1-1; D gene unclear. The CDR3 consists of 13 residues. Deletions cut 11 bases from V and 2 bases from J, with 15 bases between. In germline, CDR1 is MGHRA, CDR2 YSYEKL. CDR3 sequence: CARRAPLNTEAFF. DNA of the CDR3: TGCGCCCGCCGCGCCCCCCTAAACACTGAAGCTTTCTTT.

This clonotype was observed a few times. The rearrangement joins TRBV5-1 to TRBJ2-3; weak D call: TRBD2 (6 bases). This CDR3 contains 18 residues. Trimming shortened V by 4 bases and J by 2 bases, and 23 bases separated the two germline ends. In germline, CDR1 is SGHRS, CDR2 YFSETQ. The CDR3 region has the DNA TGCGCCAGCAGCGTCAAAGTGAGCGGGTGGCTGTTCACAGATACGCAGTATTTT. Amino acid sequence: CASSVKVSGWLFTDTQYF.

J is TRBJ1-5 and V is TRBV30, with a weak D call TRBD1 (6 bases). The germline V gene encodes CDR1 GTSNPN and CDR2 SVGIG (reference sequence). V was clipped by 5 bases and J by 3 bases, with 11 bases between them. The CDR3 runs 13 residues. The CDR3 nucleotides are TGTGCCTGGCGGGGGGGCGTCAATCAGCCCCAGCATTTT. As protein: CAWRGGVNQPQHF.

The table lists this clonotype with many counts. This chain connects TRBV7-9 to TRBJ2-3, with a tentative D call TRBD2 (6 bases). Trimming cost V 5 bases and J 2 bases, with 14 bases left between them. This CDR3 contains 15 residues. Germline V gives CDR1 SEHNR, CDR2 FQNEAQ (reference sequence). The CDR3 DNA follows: TGTGCCAGCAGCCCGCGGGACCGCACCACAGATACGCAGTATTTT. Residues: CASSPRDRTTDTQYF. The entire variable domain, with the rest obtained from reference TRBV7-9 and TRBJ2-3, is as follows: DTGVSQNPRHKITKRGQNVTFRCDPISEHNRLYWYRQTLGQGPEFLTYFQNEAQLEKSRLLSDRFSAERPKGSFSTLEIQRTEQGDSAMYLCASSPRDRTTDTQYFGPGTRLTVL.

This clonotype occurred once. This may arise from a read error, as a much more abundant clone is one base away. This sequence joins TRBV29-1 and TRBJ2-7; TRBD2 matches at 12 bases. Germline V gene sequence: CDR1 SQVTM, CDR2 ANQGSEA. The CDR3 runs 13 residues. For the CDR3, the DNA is TGCAGCGTACTAGCGGGGGGCGGCTACGGGCAGTACTTC. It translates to CSVLAGGGYGQYF.

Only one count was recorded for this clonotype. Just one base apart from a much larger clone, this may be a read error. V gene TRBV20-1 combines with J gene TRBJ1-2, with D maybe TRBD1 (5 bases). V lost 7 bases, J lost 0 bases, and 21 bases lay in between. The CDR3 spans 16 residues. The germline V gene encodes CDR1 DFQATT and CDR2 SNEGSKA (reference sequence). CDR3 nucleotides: TGCAGTGTTAACCGGGACTCCGATAATTCTAACTATGGCTACACCTTC. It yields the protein CSVNRDSDNSNYGYTF.

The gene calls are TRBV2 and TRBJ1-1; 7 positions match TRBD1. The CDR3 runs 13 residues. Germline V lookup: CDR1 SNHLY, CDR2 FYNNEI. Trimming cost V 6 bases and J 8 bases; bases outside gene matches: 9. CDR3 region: CASRRTGSAEAFF. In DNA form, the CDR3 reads TGTGCCAGCAGACGGACAGGTTCTGCGGAAGCTTTCTTT.

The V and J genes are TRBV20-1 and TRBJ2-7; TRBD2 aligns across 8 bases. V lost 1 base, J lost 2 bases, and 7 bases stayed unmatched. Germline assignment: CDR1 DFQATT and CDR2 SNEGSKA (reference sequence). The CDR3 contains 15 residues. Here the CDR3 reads CSARGGGPKPYEQYF. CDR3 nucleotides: TGCAGTGCTAGAGGCGGGGGGCCGAAACCCTACGAGCAGTACTTC.

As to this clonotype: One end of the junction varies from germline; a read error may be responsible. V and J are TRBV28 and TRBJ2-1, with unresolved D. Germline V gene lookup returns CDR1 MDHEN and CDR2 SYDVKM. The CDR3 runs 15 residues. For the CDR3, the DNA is TGTGCCAGCACCCCTAGACCCAGCTCCTACAATGAGCAGCTCTTC. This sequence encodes CASTPRPSSYNEQLF.

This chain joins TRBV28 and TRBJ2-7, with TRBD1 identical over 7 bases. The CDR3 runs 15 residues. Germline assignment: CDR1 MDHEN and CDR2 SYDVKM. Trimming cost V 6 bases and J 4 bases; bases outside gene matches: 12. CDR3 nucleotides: TGTGCCAGCAGCCCCGGGACAGTGCCCGGGTACGAGCAGTACTTC. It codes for CASSPGTVPGYEQYF.

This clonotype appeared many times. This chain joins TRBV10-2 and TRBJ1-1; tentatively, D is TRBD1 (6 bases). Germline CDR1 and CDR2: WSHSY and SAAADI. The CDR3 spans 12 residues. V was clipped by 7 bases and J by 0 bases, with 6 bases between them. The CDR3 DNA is TGCGCCAGCACAGGGGTGAACACTGAAGCTTTCTTT. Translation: CASTGVNTEAFF.

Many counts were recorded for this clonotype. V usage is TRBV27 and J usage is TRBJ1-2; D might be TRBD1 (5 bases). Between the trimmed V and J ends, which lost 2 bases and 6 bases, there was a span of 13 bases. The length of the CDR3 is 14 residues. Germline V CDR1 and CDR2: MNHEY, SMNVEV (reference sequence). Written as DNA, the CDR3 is TGTGCCAGCAGTTTAAATAATGTGGGGCATGGCTACACCTTC. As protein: CASSLNNVGHGYTF.

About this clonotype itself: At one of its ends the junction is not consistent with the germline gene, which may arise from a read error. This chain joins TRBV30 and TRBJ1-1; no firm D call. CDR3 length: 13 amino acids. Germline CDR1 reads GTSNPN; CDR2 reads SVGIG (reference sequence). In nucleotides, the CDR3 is TGCGCCTGGAGGATCGGGTTGTACACTGAAGCTTTCTTT. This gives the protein CAWRIGLYTEAFF.

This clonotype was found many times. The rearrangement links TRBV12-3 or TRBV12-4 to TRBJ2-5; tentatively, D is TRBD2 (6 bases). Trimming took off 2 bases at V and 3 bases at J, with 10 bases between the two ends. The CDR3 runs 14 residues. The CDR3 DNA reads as TGTGCCAGCAGTTTACGGGAGACCGAAGAGACCCAGTACTTC. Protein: CASSLRETEETQYF.

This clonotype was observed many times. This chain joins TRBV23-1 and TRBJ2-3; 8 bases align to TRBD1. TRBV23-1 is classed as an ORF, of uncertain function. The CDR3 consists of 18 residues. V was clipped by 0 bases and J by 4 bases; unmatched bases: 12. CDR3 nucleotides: TGCGCCAGCAGTCAATCGTCTTTCCAGGGGGCAATTGCAGATACGCAGTATTTT. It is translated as CASSQSSFQGAIADTQYF.